A selection of T cell receptor beta chains follows, all from one sample in a study of shared clonotypes between healthy human individuals. The assay was immunoSEQ multiplex PCR, and TCRdb's table has in-frame clones only and misses some. The repertoire has around 480,000 clones, about 79% of them found once; the top ten carry 12%. The sequencing input was PBMCs. Source of these receptors: a woman in her 40s in good health. Some clones in this sample may be carry-over from other donors' samples. CDR3s include the opening cysteine and the closing phenylalanine or tryptophan. A D gene is named only where the DNA matches it firmly. Clone size, where shown, is once, few, many, or a class for clones that have expanded.

clone_size,v_call,j_call,d_call,cdr3_aa
.,TRBV21-1,TRBJ2-7,.,CASSRPGTGGREQYF
.,TRBV7-9,TRBJ2-7,.,CASSHWGVHLTYEQYF
once,TRBV9,TRBJ2-7,TRBD1,CASSLGQAVYEQYF
.,TRBV7-9,TRBJ2-7,.,CASSSSGPQYF
.,TRBV7-2,TRBJ1-2,TRBD1,CASSGEDRGRVYGYTF
.,TRBV19,TRBJ1-1,.,CASIPARGRWNTEAFF
.,TRBV18,TRBJ1-4,TRBD1,CASSPAPGGANEKLFF
.,TRBV7-9,TRBJ2-1,TRBD2,CASSPRGGRGYEQFF
.,TRBV7-3,TRBJ2-5,TRBD2,CASSTREGETQYF
few,TRBV28,TRBJ1-1,.,CAIGRTSNTEAFF
.,TRBV7-2,TRBJ2-1,TRBD1,CASSLATGFSYNEQFF
.,TRBV5-1,TRBJ2-1,TRBD2,CASSPGGTSGGGSYNEQFF
.,TRBV7-2,TRBJ2-1,.,CASSPDFSEQFF
.,TRBV7-2,TRBJ1-5,.,CASSLELVAGLNNQPQHF
.,TRBV2,TRBJ2-2,TRBD2,CASTRLAGKNTGELFF